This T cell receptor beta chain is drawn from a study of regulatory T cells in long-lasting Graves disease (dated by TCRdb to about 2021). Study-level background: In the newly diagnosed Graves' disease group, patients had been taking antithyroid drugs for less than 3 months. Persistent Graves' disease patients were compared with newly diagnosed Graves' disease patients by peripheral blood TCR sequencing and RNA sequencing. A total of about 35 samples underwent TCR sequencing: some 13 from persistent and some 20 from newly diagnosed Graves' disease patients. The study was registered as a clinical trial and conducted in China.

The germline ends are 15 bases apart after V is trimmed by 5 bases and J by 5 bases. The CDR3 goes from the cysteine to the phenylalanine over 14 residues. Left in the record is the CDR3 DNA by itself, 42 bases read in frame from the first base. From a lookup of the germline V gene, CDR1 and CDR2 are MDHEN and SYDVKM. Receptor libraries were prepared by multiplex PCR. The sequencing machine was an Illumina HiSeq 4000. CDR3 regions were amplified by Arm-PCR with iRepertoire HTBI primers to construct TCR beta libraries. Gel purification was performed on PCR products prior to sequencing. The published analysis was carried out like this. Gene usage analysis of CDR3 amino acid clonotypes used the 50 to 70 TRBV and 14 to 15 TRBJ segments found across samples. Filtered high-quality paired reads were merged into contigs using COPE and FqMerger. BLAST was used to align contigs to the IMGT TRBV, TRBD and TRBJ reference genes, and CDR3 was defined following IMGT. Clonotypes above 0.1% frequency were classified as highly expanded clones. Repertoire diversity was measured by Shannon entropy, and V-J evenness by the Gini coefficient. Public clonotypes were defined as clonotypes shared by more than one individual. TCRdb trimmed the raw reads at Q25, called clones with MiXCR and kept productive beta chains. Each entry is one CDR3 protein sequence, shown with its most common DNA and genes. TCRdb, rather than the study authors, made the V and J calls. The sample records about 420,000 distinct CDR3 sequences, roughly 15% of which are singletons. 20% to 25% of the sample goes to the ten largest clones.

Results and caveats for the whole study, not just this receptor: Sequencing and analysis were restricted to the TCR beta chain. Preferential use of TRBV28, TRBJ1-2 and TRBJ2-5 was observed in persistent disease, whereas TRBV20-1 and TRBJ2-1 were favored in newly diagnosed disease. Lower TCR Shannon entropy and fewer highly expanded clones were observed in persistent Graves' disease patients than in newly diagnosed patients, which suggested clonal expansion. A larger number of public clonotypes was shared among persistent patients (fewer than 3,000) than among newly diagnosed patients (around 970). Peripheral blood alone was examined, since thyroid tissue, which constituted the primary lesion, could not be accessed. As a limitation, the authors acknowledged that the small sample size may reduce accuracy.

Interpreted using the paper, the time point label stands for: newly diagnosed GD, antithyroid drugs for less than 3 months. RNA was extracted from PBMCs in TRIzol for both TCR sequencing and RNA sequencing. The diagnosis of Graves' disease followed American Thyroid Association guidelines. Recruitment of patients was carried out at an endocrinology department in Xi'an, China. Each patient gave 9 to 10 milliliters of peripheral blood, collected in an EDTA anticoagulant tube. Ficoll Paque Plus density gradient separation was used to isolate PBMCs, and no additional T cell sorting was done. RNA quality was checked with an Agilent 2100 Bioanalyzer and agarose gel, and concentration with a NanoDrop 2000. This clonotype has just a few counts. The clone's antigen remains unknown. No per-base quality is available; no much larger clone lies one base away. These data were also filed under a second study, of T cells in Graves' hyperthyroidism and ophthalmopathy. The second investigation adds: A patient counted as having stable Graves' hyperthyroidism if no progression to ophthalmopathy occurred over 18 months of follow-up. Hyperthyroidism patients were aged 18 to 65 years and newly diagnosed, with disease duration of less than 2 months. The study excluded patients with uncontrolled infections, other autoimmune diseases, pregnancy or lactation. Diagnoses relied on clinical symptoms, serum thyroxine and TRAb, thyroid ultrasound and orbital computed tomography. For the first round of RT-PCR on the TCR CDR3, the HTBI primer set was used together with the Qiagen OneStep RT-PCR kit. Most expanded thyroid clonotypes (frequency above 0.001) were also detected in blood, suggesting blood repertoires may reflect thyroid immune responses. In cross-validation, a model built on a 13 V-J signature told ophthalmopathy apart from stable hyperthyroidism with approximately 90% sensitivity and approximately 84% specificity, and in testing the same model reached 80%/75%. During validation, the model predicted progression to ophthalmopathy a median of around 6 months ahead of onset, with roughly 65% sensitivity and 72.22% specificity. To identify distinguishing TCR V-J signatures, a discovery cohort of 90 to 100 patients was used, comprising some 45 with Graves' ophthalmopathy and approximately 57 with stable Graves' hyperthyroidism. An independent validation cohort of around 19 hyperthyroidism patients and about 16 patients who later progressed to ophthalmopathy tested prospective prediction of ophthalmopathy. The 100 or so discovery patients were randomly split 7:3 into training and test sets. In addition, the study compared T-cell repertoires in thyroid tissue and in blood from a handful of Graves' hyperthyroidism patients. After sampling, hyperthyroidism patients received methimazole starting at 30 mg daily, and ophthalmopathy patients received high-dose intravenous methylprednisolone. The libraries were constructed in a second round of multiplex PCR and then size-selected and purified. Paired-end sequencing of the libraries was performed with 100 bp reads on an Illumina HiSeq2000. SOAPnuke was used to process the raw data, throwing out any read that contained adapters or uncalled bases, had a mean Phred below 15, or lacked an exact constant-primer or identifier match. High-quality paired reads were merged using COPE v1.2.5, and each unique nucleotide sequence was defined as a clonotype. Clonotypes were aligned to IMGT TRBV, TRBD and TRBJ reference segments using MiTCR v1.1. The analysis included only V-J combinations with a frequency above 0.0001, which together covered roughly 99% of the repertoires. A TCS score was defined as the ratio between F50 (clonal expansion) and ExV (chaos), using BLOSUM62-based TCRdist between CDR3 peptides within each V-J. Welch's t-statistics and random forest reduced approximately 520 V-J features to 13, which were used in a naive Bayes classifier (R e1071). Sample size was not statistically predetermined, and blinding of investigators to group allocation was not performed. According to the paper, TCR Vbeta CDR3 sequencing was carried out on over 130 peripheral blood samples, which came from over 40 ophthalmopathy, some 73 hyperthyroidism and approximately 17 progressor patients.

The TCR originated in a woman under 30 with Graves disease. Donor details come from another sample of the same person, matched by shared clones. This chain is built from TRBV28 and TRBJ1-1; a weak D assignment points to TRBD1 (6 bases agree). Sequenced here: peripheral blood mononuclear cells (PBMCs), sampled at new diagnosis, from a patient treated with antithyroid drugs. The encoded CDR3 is CASSLTGAVTEAFF. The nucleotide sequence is TGTGCCAGCAGTCTTACGGGGGCAGTTACTGAAGCTTTCTTT.